This T cell receptor beta chain derives from a study of beta chain features in type 1 diabetes. This clone has just a few counts. The antigen is not known. Every isolated RNA sample was fully reverse transcribed, so sequencing captured expressed TCRB transcripts. Libraries were prepared by immunoSEQ multiplex PCR; TCRdb keeps only in-frame clonotypes and omits some of them. The profile covers around 450,000 clones, with roughly 11% appearing a single time and 0.035% to 0.05% taken by the ten largest. Study-wide results and caveats: Since sequencing was performed on cDNA, cells with high TCR expression could be over-represented. Shorter templates might be favored by PCR, equally in patients and controls.

The collection from each donor was one heparinised blood draw averaging approximately 110 mL. The CDR3 totals 14 residues. Per the germline V gene, CDR1 is GTSNPN and CDR2 is SVGIG (reference sequence). The V gene end was trimmed by 3 bases and the J gene end by 4 bases; junction bases not matched to a gene: 5. The chain links TRBV30 to TRBJ1-3; TRBD1 matches 8 bases. The sequenced material came from naive CD4+ T cells from blood. The clonotype comes from a woman between 18 and 29 years old in good health. The CDR3 DNA sequence: TGTGCCTGGAGCCTGGGACAGGCCGGAAACACCATATATTTT. Amino acids: CAWSLGQAGNTIYF.